The 22 T cell receptor beta chains listed next were all sequenced from one sample in a study of cytomegalovirus exposure and HLA in healthy donors. The PCR was carried out with 60 Vbeta primers and 13 Jbeta primers. The repertoire was sequenced with immunoSEQ multiplex PCR; TCRdb's copy has only in-frame clones and lacks some. Here the sample spans 50,000 to 70,000 clones, around 80% being singletons. Sequencing was performed on PBMCs. The receptor source for this set is a woman aged 40 to 50 in good health and CMV-seronegative.

V and J are TRBV27 and TRBJ2-3; 9 bases are shared with TRBD2. V was pared by 5 bases and J by 1 base, with 7 bases of the junction left unmatched. The germline V gene encodes CDR1 MNHEY and CDR2 SMNVEV (reference sequence). CDR3 length: 16 amino acids. CDR3 protein: CASSPPTSGGTDTQYF. Here the CDR3 DNA reads TGTGCCAGCAGTCCGCCGACTAGCGGAGGCACAGATACGCAGTATTTT.

V and J are TRBV7-9 and TRBJ1-1; the D is unclear. The CDR3 covers 14 residues. V lost 4 bases and J 1 base, leaving 10 bases between the germline ends. Germline-derived CDR1 and CDR2 are SEHNR and FQNEAQ (reference sequence). CDR3 DNA: TGTGCCAGCAGCTCTCTTAGTTGGAACACTGAAGCTTTCTTT. Translation: CASSSLSWNTEAFF.

This chain links TRBV5-1 with TRBJ2-5; no clear D. Germline-derived CDR1 and CDR2 are SGHRS and YFSETQ. CDR3 length: 15 residues. Trimming pared 3 bases from V and 2 bases from J, leaving 14 bases between. The CDR3 DNA sequence: TGCGCCAGCAGCTCATCCATCGTAGAGCAAGAGACCCAGTACTTC. Residues: CASSSSIVEQETQYF. Full variable domain (rest looked up from reference TRBV5-1 and TRBJ2-5): KAGVTQTPRYLIKTRGQQVTLSCSPISGHRSVSWYQQTPGQGLQFLFEYFSETQRNKGNFPGRFSGRQFSNSRSEMNVSTLELGDSALYLCASSSSIVEQETQYFGPGTRLLVL.

This clone was seen once. The chain recombines TRBV19 with TRBJ1-1; D unclear. V was pared by 1 base and J by 4 bases, with 7 bases between. The CDR3 covers 13 residues. Germline CDR1 LNHDA, CDR2 SQIVND (reference sequence). In DNA form, the CDR3 reads TGTGCCAGTAGTATAGGCGGGGTCACTGAAGCTTTCTTT. The encoded protein is CASSIGGVTEAFF.

The rearrangement uses TRBV7-3 and TRBJ2-3; tentatively, D is TRBD1 (5 bases). Trimming took off 1 base at V and 4 bases at J, with 12 bases between the two ends. Germline V gene data show CDR1 as SGHTA and CDR2 as FQGTGA. There are 15 residues in the CDR3. CDR3 DNA sequence: TGTGCCAGCAGCTTAAGTGGGGCAGGTGCAGATACGCAGTATTTT. Encoded protein: CASSLSGAGADTQYF.

J is TRBJ1-2 and V is TRBV7-2; 9 bases are shared with TRBD1. Germline trimming cut 5 bases from V and 0 bases from J; bases unmatched to any gene: 7. CDR1 SGHTA and CDR2 FQGNSA come from the germline V gene. There are 16 residues in the CDR3. The CDR3 protein is CASSVQGAITNYGYTF. The CDR3 nucleotides are TGTGCCAGCAGCGTACAGGGGGCCATTACTAACTATGGCTACACCTTC.

The J gene is TRBJ1-3, the V gene TRBV7-6; no definite D call. Germline CDR1 is SGHVS and CDR2 is FNYEAQ. Trimming removed 1 base from V and 2 bases from J, with 9 bases in between. The CDR3 spans 15 residues. Written as DNA, the CDR3 is TGTGCCAGCAGCTTAGTGGCAGGCCCTGGAAACACCATATATTTT. Translated, it gives CASSLVAGPGNTIYF.

CDR3 protein: CASSPSPGFAGNTIYF. The CDR3 coding sequence is TGTGCCAGCAGCCCCAGCCCGGGGTTCGCTGGAAACACCATATATTTT. V usage is TRBV9 and J usage is TRBJ1-3; D not certain. Germline lookup yields CDR1 SGDLS and CDR2 YYNGEE. The CDR3 covers 16 residues. The V and J ends lost 4 bases and 2 bases respectively, with 16 bases between them.

The chain links TRBV19 to TRBJ1-4; D may be TRBD1 (5 bases). V dropped 5 bases and J dropped 8 bases, with 18 bases sitting between them. The CDR3 has 15 amino acids. Per the germline V gene, CDR1 is LNHDA and CDR2 is SQIVND (reference sequence). The CDR3 nucleotides read TGTGCCAGTAGTCAATCCAGGGTGGAAGGGGAAAAACTGTTTTTT. Its translation: CASSQSRVEGEKLFF.

The V gene is TRBV19, the J gene TRBJ2-5, with D unclear. Germline V gene data show CDR1 as LNHDA and CDR2 as SQIVND (reference sequence). Trimming shortened V by 5 bases and J by 4 bases, and 11 bases separated the two germline ends. This CDR3 region has 13 residues. DNA of the CDR3: TGTGCCAGTAGTCAAGTTGGCCGAGAGACCCAGTACTTC. Encoded protein: CASSQVGRETQYF.

The chain couples TRBV5-1 to TRBJ2-7, with 12 bases lining up with TRBD2. Per germline, CDR1 SGHRS and CDR2 YFSETQ. The trim removed 4 bases at V and 5 bases at J, leaving 13 bases unmatched. The length of the CDR3 is 17 residues. The CDR3 DNA is TGCGCCAGCAGCAGCGGACTAGCGGGGCTCCCAGGGGACGAGCAGTACTTC. It codes for CASSSGLAGLPGDEQYF.

This sequence joins TRBV18 and TRBJ2-2; tentatively, D is TRBD2 (5 bases). Germline CDR1 KGHSH, CDR2 LQKENI. V was clipped by 1 base and J by 6 bases, with 15 bases between them. CDR3 length equals 16 residues. CDR3 sequence reads: CASSPRALLAAGELFF. The CDR3 DNA reads as TGTGCCAGCTCACCACGCGCTTTGCTAGCTGCCGGGGAGCTGTTTTTT.

The J gene is TRBJ1-1, the V gene TRBV5-1; the D gene is possibly TRBD1 (5 bases). CDR3 length equals 13 residues. V was trimmed by 0 bases and J by 7 bases, leaving 10 bases between them. Germline V CDR1 and CDR2: SGHRS, YFSETQ. The CDR3 sequence: CASSLGTTNEAFF. Written as DNA, the CDR3 is TGCGCCAGCAGCTTGGGGACAACCAATGAAGCTTTCTTT.

The rearrangement joins TRBV7-2 to TRBJ2-5, with 7 positions matching TRBD2. There are 16 residues in the CDR3. In germline, CDR1 is SGHTA, CDR2 FQGNSA. V dropped 3 bases and J dropped 3; count of bases not matched to a gene: 10. CDR3 residues: CASSLGGAGEEETQYF. DNA of the CDR3: TGTGCCAGCAGCTTGGGAGGGGCGGGAGAGGAAGAGACCCAGTACTTC.

This CDR3 reads CASSLGQAGPREKLFF. The CDR3 DNA follows: TGTGCCAGCAGCCTCGGACAGGCAGGTCCAAGGGAAAAACTGTTTTTT. This chain joins TRBV6-6 and TRBJ1-4; 7 bases are a match to TRBD1. This CDR3 is 16 amino acids long. Germline CDR1 reads MNHNY; CDR2 reads SVGAGI (reference sequence). V was clipped by 6 bases and J by 8 bases; unmatched bases: 15.

The V and J genes are TRBV29-1 and TRBJ2-1; 7 bases align to TRBD2. Germline V gene data show CDR1 as SQVTM and CDR2 as ANQGSEA. Trimming at V came to 3 bases and at J to 4 bases, leaving 6 bases not matched to a gene. CDR3 length: 14 residues. The CDR3 reads CSVDGGYWYNEQFF. CDR3 in DNA: TGCAGCGTTGACGGGGGGTATTGGTACAATGAGCAGTTCTTC.

The gene calls are TRBV6-6 and TRBJ1-2, with 9 bases lining up with TRBD1. J was trimmed by 8 bases and V by 4 bases; bases with no gene match: 8. This CDR3 has 14 residues. CDR1 and CDR2 (germline): MNHNY, SVGAGI (reference sequence). The CDR3 spells CASSFGDRVQGYTF. The CDR3 DNA sequence: TGTGCCAGCAGTTTCGGGGACAGGGTGCAAGGCTACACCTTC.

This clone was seen a few times. This chain joins TRBV9 and TRBJ2-1; TRBD2 aligns across 13 bases. Germline values: CDR1 SGDLS, CDR2 YYNGEE. The CDR3 covers 20 residues. V lost 0 bases to trimming and J lost 0 bases; unmatched junction nucleotides: 9. The CDR3 is CASSVGPGGTSGTSYNEQFF. The CDR3, as DNA: TGTGCCAGCAGCGTAGGGCCAGGGGGGACTAGCGGGACCTCCTACAATGAGCAGTTCTTC.

V usage is TRBV6-6 and J usage is TRBJ2-7; D might be TRBD1 (6 bases). This CDR3 contains 13 residues. Germline CDR1 MNHNY, CDR2 SVGAGI (reference sequence). Deletions cut 1 base from V and 6 bases from J, with 10 bases between. CDR3 sequence (DNA): TGTGCCAGCAGTTACTATCAGGGGCCCGAGCAGTACTTC. Translated: CASSYYQGPEQYF.

Regarding this clone: The sample contains more than one DNA sequence encoding this CDR3. The chain links TRBV28 to TRBJ1-5, with no clear D. The germline V and J ends were trimmed by 3 bases and 2 bases, with 8 bases remaining between them. Germline loops: CDR1 MDHEN, CDR2 SYDVKM. The CDR3 contains 14 residues. The CDR3 region has the DNA TGTGCCAGCAGTTTCTTACCAGGCAATCAGCCCCAGCATTTT. This codes for CASSFLPGNQPQHF.

The genes are TRBV29-1 and TRBJ2-2; 10 nucleotides line up with TRBD2. The germline V gene has CDR1 SQVTM and CDR2 ANQGSEA. The CDR3 has 14 residues. V was pared by 6 bases and J by 4 bases, with 5 bases of the junction left unmatched. Here the CDR3 DNA reads TGCAGCGTCTCTAGCGGGAGTGGCACCGGGGAGCTGTTTTTT. The encoded protein is CSVSSGSGTGELFF.

V and J are TRBV18 and TRBJ2-6; D is undetermined. This CDR3 comprises 17 residues. In germline, CDR1 is KGHSH, CDR2 LQKENI. Trimming pared 2 bases from V and 0 bases from J, leaving 11 bases between. CDR3 DNA sequence: TGTGCCAGCTCACCAGTTTCTGGCAGCTCTGGGGCCAACGTCCTGACTTTC. It yields the protein CASSPVSGSSGANVLTF. Filled out from reference TRBV18 and TRBJ2-6, the complete variable domain reads NAGVMQNPRHLVRRRGQEARLRCSPMKGHSHVYWYRQLPEEGLKFMVYLQKENIIDESGMPKERFSAEFPKEGPSILRIQQVVRGDSAAYFCASSPVSGSSGANVLTFGAGSRLTVL.